This passage covers 10 T cell receptor beta chains from one sample sequenced in a study of shared T cell receptors in the human thymus. The method was immunoSEQ multiplex PCR; TCRdb's version includes in-frame clones alone and lacks a portion of them. The sample comprises about 380,000 clones, roughly 94% of which are singletons, and about 0.02% rests with the top ten. The sample consisted of thymocytes. These receptors came from a human donor.

This clone showed up just once. The V gene is TRBV9, the J gene TRBJ2-3; D is uncertain. There are 15 residues in the CDR3. Germline CDR1 is SGDLS and CDR2 is YYNGEE. With 0 bases removed from V and 2 bases from J, the gap between germline ends came to 10 bases. CDR3 residues: CASSVDKGLTDTQYF. CDR3 nucleotides: TGTGCCAGCAGCGTAGATAAGGGCCTCACAGATACGCAGTATTTT. Full variable domain (outside the CDR3, taken from reference TRBV9 and TRBJ2-3): DSGVTQTPKHLITATGQRVTLRCSPRSGDLSVYWYQQSLDQGLQFLIQYYNGEERAKGNILERFSAQQFPDLHSELNLSSLELGDSALYFCASSVDKGLTDTQYFGPGTRLTVL.

The chain recombines TRBV2 with TRBJ2-2, with D maybe TRBD1 (6 bases). Germline assignment: CDR1 SNHLY and CDR2 FYNNEI. V lost 6 bases and J lost 6, with 11 bases in between. CDR3 length equals 13 residues. The CDR3: CASRAGEAGELFF. The CDR3 DNA follows: TGTGCCAGCAGAGCAGGGGAAGCCGGGGAGCTGTTTTTT.

The V gene is TRBV28, the J gene TRBJ2-7; perhaps TRBD2 as D (6 bases). This CDR3 region has 15 residues. Germline V lookup: CDR1 MDHEN, CDR2 SYDVKM. The ends were cut back, 2 bases at V and 1 base at J, with 12 bases in the middle. CDR3 residues: CASSLHILASYEQYF. CDR3 in DNA: TGTGCCAGCAGTTTACACATACTAGCATCCTACGAGCAGTACTTC.

The chain joins TRBV9 to TRBJ2-1; 11 positions agree with TRBD2. The length of the CDR3 is 20 residues. V dropped 5 bases and J dropped 0; count of bases not matched to a gene: 16. CDR1 and CDR2 (germline): SGDLS, YYNGEE. CDR3 sequence: CASSSTRLAGGMSSYNEQFF. CDR3 in DNA: TGTGCCAGCAGTTCCACGCGGCTAGCGGGAGGAATGAGCTCCTACAATGAGCAGTTCTTC. The whole variable domain, filled in from reference TRBV9 and TRBJ2-1, reads DSGVTQTPKHLITATGQRVTLRCSPRSGDLSVYWYQQSLDQGLQFLIQYYNGEERAKGNILERFSAQQFPDLHSELNLSSLELGDSALYFCASSSTRLAGGMSSYNEQFFGPGTRLTVL.

This clone occurred once. The J gene is TRBJ2-1, the V gene TRBV6-5; D not resolved. Germline V gene lookup returns CDR1 MNHEY and CDR2 SVGAGI. This CDR3 spans 15 amino acids. V lost 6 bases to trimming and J lost 8 bases, with 20 bases between them. CDR3: CASRLRPPGIHEQFF. The CDR3 DNA reads as TGTGCCAGCAGGCTGCGCCCGCCCGGAATCCATGAGCAGTTCTTC.

The chain couples TRBV28 to TRBJ1-5; possible D gene TRBD1, 6 bases. This CDR3 is built from 17 residues. The V gene's germline CDR1 is MDHEN and CDR2 SYDVKM. V was clipped by 8 bases and J by 1 base, with 21 bases between them. Here the CDR3 reads CASHRPPGGGSNQPQHF. Written as DNA, the CDR3 is TGTGCCAGCCATAGACCCCCGGGGGGCGGGAGCAATCAGCCCCAGCATTTT.

The chain uses TRBV27 and TRBJ2-3; no clear D gene. The CDR3 is 13 amino acids. Deletions cut 6 bases from V and 2 bases from J, with 9 bases between. Germline V gene sequence: CDR1 MNHEY, CDR2 SMNVEV (reference sequence). The CDR3: CASRDPFTDTQYF. The CDR3 region has the DNA TGTGCCAGCAGGGACCCATTCACAGATACGCAGTATTTT.

The CDR3 is CASSPTTGVAGVYEQYF. The CDR3 DNA reads TGTGCCAGCAGTCCGACCACCGGGGTAGCGGGAGTCTACGAGCAGTACTTC. This chain connects TRBV11-2 to TRBJ2-7; 9 bases match TRBD2. The CDR3 is made up of 17 amino acids. Per germline, CDR1 SGHAT and CDR2 FQNNGV. The V segment lost 6 bases and the J segment 3 bases; nucleotides outside the gene matches: 15.

The chain combines TRBV14 with TRBJ1-5; 9 bases line up with TRBD1. The V and J ends lost 4 bases and 0 bases, in that order; junction bases with no gene match: 7. Germline V CDR1 and CDR2: SGHDN, FVKESK. This CDR3 has 17 residues. CDR3 nucleotides: TGTGCCAGCAGCCCACCCAGGACAGGGGATAGCAATCAGCCCCAGCATTTT. It codes for CASSPPRTGDSNQPQHF.

The chain is built from TRBV4-1 and TRBJ2-7; no clear D gene. The CDR3 consists of 16 residues. V gave up 1 base and J gave up 3 bases, with 16 bases separating them. Per germline, CDR1 MGHRA and CDR2 YSYEKL. The CDR3 nucleotides are TGCGCCAGCAGCCAAGTGAAGAAGAGCCTAATCTACGAGCAGTACTTC. Protein: CASSQVKKSLIYEQYF.